This T cell receptor beta chain was captured by sequencing in a study of shared clonotypes between healthy human individuals. Study as a whole: The cohort had a couple of women and a few men, ages 18 to 49. Overall study results and limits: The authors expected sequencing depth to affect clonotype sharing among donors.

The naive CD8 population came from CD45RO-negative cells selected for CCR7, without terminally differentiated effector memory CD45RA+ cells. Recent acute infections and vaccinations were absent in the healthy HIV-negative adult donors. To note about this clone: What it binds is unknown.

Sequencing was performed with immunoSEQ multiplex PCR; in TCRdb, only in-frame clones are kept and a portion is missing. This table holds approximately 1.9 million clones, 90% to 95% found once. Sequenced sample: naive CD8+ T cells from PBMCs. This clonotype originated in a man between 18 and 29 years old in good health. Some clones in this sample may be carry-over from other donors' samples.

The CDR3 nucleotides read TGTGCCAGCAGTGGAACCGGGACTTTCTACGAGCAGTACTTC. Its protein product is CASSGTGTFYEQYF. This chain links TRBV28 with TRBJ2-7; D is perhaps TRBD2 (6 bases). The CDR3 covers 14 residues. With 5 bases removed from V and 3 bases from J, the gap between germline ends came to 14 bases. Germline CDR1 is MDHEN and CDR2 is SYDVKM.